This TCR beta chain was captured by sequencing in a study of T cell repertoires in cytomegalovirus infection. Study-wide background: Through public TCR beta signatures, both CMV infection and matching HLA type were indicated.

Study-wide points: Cumulative public TCR beta family frequency identified carriers of CMV plus the relevant HLA. Dominant in the ex vivo response were TCR beta clonotypes restricted by HLA-C and specific for CMV.

A single record per CDR3 protein comes from TCRdb applying MiXCR to the reads. The table records 680,000 or so distinct CDR3 sequences, around 31% of them present only once. CDR1 and CDR2 from the germline V gene are SGHTA and FQGNSA. This CDR3 contains 15 residues. V lost 4 bases to trimming and J lost 2 bases; unmatched junction nucleotides: 1. This clonotype came up a few times. Its antigen is currently unknown. The material was cultured PBMCs, obtained from culture after CMV antigen stimulation. This rearrangement joins TRBV7-2 to TRBJ2-1; 11 nucleotides line up with TRBD2. The TCR originated in a human donor in good health (CMV status not recorded). Some clones in this sample may be carry-over from other donors' samples. CDR3 coding DNA: TGTGCCAGCAGCTGGACTAGCGGGCCCTACAATGAGCAGTTCTTC. This sequence encodes CASSWTSGPYNEQFF. The variable domain in full, completed from reference TRBV7-2 and TRBJ2-1, reads GAGVSQSPSNKVTEKGKDVELRCDPISGHTALYWYRQSLGQGLEFLIYFQGNSAPDKSGLPSDRFSAERTGGSVSTLTIQRTQQEDSAVYLCASSWTSGPYNEQFFGPGTRLTVL.